Listed here are 23 T cell receptor beta chains from one sample, sequenced in a study of graft-versus-host responses after intestinal transplantation (dated by TCRdb to about 2021). Antigens for these TCRs are unknown. The method behind the library was the immunoSEQ multiplex PCR assay. Drawn from immuneACCESS, this table holds only the in-frame rearrangements with V and J called that TCRdb kept. Clones are partly lost; checked studies trace under half to an unresolved V gene and leave the rest unexplained. Counted in this sample were tens of thousands of clones; roughly 90% of them appeared once. Around 0.6% of the sample comes from the top ten. The sample's time point, from its label and the paper: cells obtained before transplantation from donor or recipient. The sample was unstimulated CD4+ T cells sorted from spleen or lymph node cells, taken before transplant. The receptors were gathered from a human donor who was the organ donor for an intestinal transplant.

Only one count was recorded for this clone. This chain joins TRBV19 and TRBJ2-7, with 10 bases identical to TRBD1. CDR3 size: 15 residues. Germline V CDR1 and CDR2: LNHDA, SQIVND (reference sequence). V dropped 5 bases and J dropped 7; count of bases not matched to a gene: 11. The CDR3 DNA reads as TGTGCCAGTAGTGCTACCGGGACAGGGGTCTTGGAGCAGTACTTC. Protein sequence: CASSATGTGVLEQYF.

J is TRBJ2-7 and V is TRBV18; 7 positions agree with TRBD1. The V gene end was trimmed by 3 bases and the J gene end by 3 bases; junction bases not matched to a gene: 8. The germline gives CDR1 KGHSH, CDR2 LQKENI. The CDR3 loop spans 15 amino acids. CDR3 region: CASSPGTGAFYEQYF. DNA for the CDR3: TGTGCCAGCTCACCTGGAACAGGGGCCTTCTACGAGCAGTACTTC.

The chain couples TRBV9 to TRBJ2-1; TRBD2 aligns across 14 bases. Per the germline V gene, CDR1 is SGDLS and CDR2 is YYNGEE. CDR3 length: 18 amino acids. Unmatched junction bases numbered 14, after V lost 3 bases and J lost 9 bases. The DNA for the CDR3 is TGTGCCAGCAGCGCCCAGCTCCGTCGCGGGACTAGCGGGAGTGAGCAGTTCTTC. This codes for CASSAQLRRGTSGSEQFF.

V is TRBV5-1 and J is TRBJ1-1; 7 bases fit TRBD1. This CDR3 is 14 amino acids long. V shed 3 bases and J 5 bases; nucleotides not matched to a gene: 7. Germline CDR1 and CDR2: SGHRS and YFSETQ. The chain's CDR3 is CASSSSPGGTEAFF. CDR3 nucleotide sequence: TGCGCCAGCAGCTCATCTCCAGGGGGGACTGAAGCTTTCTTT.

The rearrangement links TRBV29-1 to TRBJ1-2; TRBD1 is a possible D gene (6 bases). CDR1 is SQVTM and CDR2 is ANQGSEA in the germline V gene. The ends were cut back, 6 bases at V and 3 bases at J, with 14 bases in the middle. The CDR3 sequence is 13 residues long. The CDR3 sequence: CSVTTAGDYGYTF. The CDR3 DNA reads TGCAGCGTAACTACGGCAGGGGACTATGGCTACACCTTC.

V gene TRBV4-3 combines with J gene TRBJ2-7; 9 positions agree with TRBD1. The V and J ends lost 1 base and 2 bases, in that order; junction bases with no gene match: 3. The germline gives CDR1 LGHNA, CDR2 YSLEER. This CDR3 is 15 amino acids long. CDR3 in amino acids: CASSQVRTGAYEQYF. DNA of the CDR3: TGCGCCAGCAGCCAAGTTCGGACAGGGGCCTACGAGCAGTACTTC.

The rearrangement joins TRBV7-2 to TRBJ1-1; weak D call: TRBD1 (6 bases). This CDR3 region has 14 residues. Trimming took off 1 base at V and 7 bases at J, with 13 bases between the two ends. Looked up from germline, CDR1 is SGHTA and CDR2 is FQGNSA. The DNA of the CDR3 is TGTGCCAGCAGCTTAGACAGGGTTAGAAGTGAAGCTTTCTTT. Translation gives CASSLDRVRSEAFF. Looking up the rest from reference TRBV7-2 and TRBJ1-1 gives the full variable domain: GAGVSQSPSNKVTEKGKDVELRCDPISGHTALYWYRQSLGQGLEFLIYFQGNSAPDKSGLPSDRFSAERTGGSVSTLTIQRTQQEDSAVYLCASSLDRVRSEAFFGQGTRLTVV.

The rearrangement links TRBV5-4 to TRBJ2-1; 13 nucleotides line up with TRBD2. The ends lost 3 bases at V and 5 bases at J; junction bases unmatched: 5. CDR1 and CDR2 from the germline V gene are SGHNT and YYREEE (reference sequence). This CDR3 has 16 amino acids. The CDR3 region is CASSWGLAGTNNEQFF. CDR3 bases: TGTGCCAGCAGCTGGGGACTAGCGGGAACAAACAATGAGCAGTTCTTC.

The genes are TRBV28 and TRBJ1-2; no definite D call. V shed 10 bases and J shed 4 bases, with 13 bases lying between them. Per germline, CDR1 MDHEN and CDR2 SYDVKM. The length of the CDR3 is 12 residues. This chain's CDR3 is CATDGKLYGYTF. CDR3 DNA sequence: TGTGCCACAGACGGGAAACTCTATGGCTACACCTTC.

The V call is TRBV2, the J call TRBJ2-5; D perhaps matches TRBD1 (6 bases). V gave up 7 bases and J gave up 5 bases, with 14 bases separating them. The CDR3 is 13 amino acids. Germline CDR1 SNHLY, CDR2 FYNNEI. CDR3 in amino acids: CASKGGTGETQYF. For the CDR3, the DNA is TGTGCCAGCAAAGGGGGTACTGGGGAGACCCAGTACTTC. Full variable domain (rest looked up from reference TRBV2 and TRBJ2-5): EPEVTQTPSHQVTQMGQEVILRCVPISNHLYFYWYRQILGQKVEFLVSFYNNEISEKSEIFDDQFSVERPDGSNFTLKIRSTKLEDSAMYFCASKGGTGETQYFGPGTRLLVL.

The chain joins TRBV28 to TRBJ2-7; a weak D match, TRBD1 (6 bases). Trimming pared 7 bases from V and 3 bases from J, leaving 19 bases between. The CDR3 is 15 residues long. In germline, CDR1 is MDHEN, CDR2 SYDVKM. In DNA, the CDR3 is TGTGCCAGCACGGCTGGGACACCCTACAACTACGAGCAGTACTTC. This translates into CASTAGTPYNYEQYF.

V and J are TRBV5-1 and TRBJ2-1, with 9 bases matching TRBD2. The germline V gene has CDR1 SGHRS and CDR2 YFSETQ. The CDR3 contains 17 residues. Trimming cost V 0 bases and J 0 bases; bases outside gene matches: 4. The CDR3 loop is CASSLELAGSSYNEQFF. CDR3 sequence (DNA): TGCGCCAGCAGCTTGGAGCTAGCGGGAAGCTCCTACAATGAGCAGTTCTTC.

The chain joins TRBV19 to TRBJ2-7; 7 bases fit TRBD1. CDR3 length: 13 residues. Germline CDR1 LNHDA, CDR2 SQIVND (reference sequence). V dropped 10 bases and J dropped 3; count of bases not matched to a gene: 9. The CDR3 spells CATRQGLLYEQYF. The CDR3 nucleotides are TGTGCCACCAGACAGGGCCTACTCTACGAGCAGTACTTC. Using reference TRBV19 and TRBJ2-7 for the parts outside the CDR3, the full variable domain is DGGITQSPKYLFRKEGQNVTLSCEQNLNHDAMYWYRQDPGQGLRLIYYSQIVNDFQKGDIAEGYSVSREKKESFPLTVTSAQKNPTAFYLCATRQGLLYEQYFGPGTRLTVT.

The chain links TRBV19 to TRBJ1-2; 7 nucleotides match TRBD1. Germline V lookup: CDR1 LNHDA, CDR2 SQIVND (reference sequence). Trimming took 3 bases from V and 2 from J; bases not matched to a gene: 3. The CDR3 is 14 amino acids. The chain's CDR3 is CASSILDRNYGYTF. The CDR3 DNA sequence: TGTGCCAGTAGTATTTTGGACAGGAACTATGGCTACACCTTC. The whole variable domain, filled in from reference TRBV19 and TRBJ1-2, reads DGGITQSPKYLFRKEGQNVTLSCEQNLNHDAMYWYRQDPGQGLRLIYYSQIVNDFQKGDIAEGYSVSREKKESFPLTVTSAQKNPTAFYLCASSILDRNYGYTFGSGTRLTVV.

The chain is built from TRBV6-5 and TRBJ1-1, with no clear D. The CDR3 is made up of 13 amino acids. CDR1 is MNHEY, CDR2 SVGAGI, per germline. The V end lost 4 bases, the J end lost 1 base, and 7 bases lay between the germline ends. The CDR3 DNA is TGTGCCAGCAGTTCCTCACAGAACACTGAAGCTTTCTTT. Its translation is CASSSSQNTEAFF.

This chain uses TRBV5-1 with TRBJ2-1; 7 nucleotides match TRBD1. With V trimmed by 4 bases and J by 8 bases, 9 bases remained unmatched. The CDR3 has 14 amino acids. CDR1 is SGHRS and CDR2 is YFSETQ in the germline V gene. CDR3 amino acids: CASSHRQGRDEQFF. The CDR3 bases are TGCGCCAGCAGCCATAGACAGGGTCGGGATGAGCAGTTCTTC. The full variable domain, with the rest looked up from reference TRBV5-1 and TRBJ2-1, is KAGVTQTPRYLIKTRGQQVTLSCSPISGHRSVSWYQQTPGQGLQFLFEYFSETQRNKGNFPGRFSGRQFSNSRSEMNVSTLELGDSALYLCASSHRQGRDEQFFGPGTRLTVL.

The chain links TRBV5-6 to TRBJ2-7, with TRBD2 identical over 7 bases. V gave up 2 bases and J gave up 2 bases; unmatched junction bases: 4. This CDR3 is 14 amino acids long. CDR1 is SGHDT, CDR2 YYEEEE, per germline. The CDR3: CASSFPGGTYEQYF. In DNA form, the CDR3 reads TGTGCCAGCAGCTTTCCGGGAGGAACCTACGAGCAGTACTTC. Based on the CDR3 plus reference TRBV5-6 and TRBJ2-7, the full variable domain is DAGVTQSPTHLIKTRGQQVTLRCSPKSGHDTVSWYQQALGQGPQFIFQYYEEEERQRGNFPDRFSGHQFPNYSSELNVNALLLGDSALYLCASSFPGGTYEQYFGPGTRLTVT.

In its sample, this clone was seen once. The chain carries TRBV7-2 and TRBJ2-5; the match to TRBD1 covers 8 bases. Losses at the gene ends were 5 bases for V and 2 bases for J; bases not matched to a gene: 13. The CDR3 consists of 17 residues. Germline CDR1 reads SGHTA; CDR2 reads FQGNSA. CDR3 DNA: TGTGCCAGCAGCCCTCGGACAGGGAAAAACTATCAAGAGACCCAGTACTTC. This sequence encodes CASSPRTGKNYQETQYF.

The chain recombines TRBV5-1 with TRBJ1-1, with D perhaps matching TRBD1 (5 bases). V lost 0 bases and J 4 bases, leaving 10 bases between the germline ends. The CDR3 runs 14 residues. From germline, CDR1 is SGHRS and CDR2 YFSETQ. CDR3: CASSLEGWGTEAFF. CDR3 nucleotide sequence: TGCGCCAGCAGCTTGGAGGGGTGGGGCACTGAAGCTTTCTTT. Combining the CDR3 with reference TRBV5-1 and TRBJ1-1 gives the whole variable domain KAGVTQTPRYLIKTRGQQVTLSCSPISGHRSVSWYQQTPGQGLQFLFEYFSETQRNKGNFPGRFSGRQFSNSRSEMNVSTLELGDSALYLCASSLEGWGTEAFFGQGTRLTVV.

V gene TRBV28 combines with J gene TRBJ1-2; 10 nucleotides agree with TRBD1. V shed 5 bases, J shed 8 bases, and the junction held 8 bases outside the gene matches. This CDR3 is 14 amino acids long. Per the germline V gene, CDR1 is MDHEN and CDR2 is SYDVKM. CDR3 nucleotides: TGTGCCAGCAGTCGACAGGGGGCAGTTCTGGGCTACACCTTC. Its translation: CASSRQGAVLGYTF.

V gene TRBV7-9 combines with J gene TRBJ2-5; the D is unclear. The V end was cut by 4 bases, the J end by 2 bases, with 5 bases between. Germline assignment: CDR1 SEHNR and CDR2 FQNEAQ (reference sequence). The CDR3 totals 12 residues. DNA for the CDR3: TGTGCCAGCAGCTCAAATCAAGAGACCCAGTACTTC. It yields the protein CASSSNQETQYF.

The chain carries TRBV7-3 and TRBJ2-7; maybe TRBD1 (7 bases). CDR3 length: 15 amino acids. V was shortened by 4 bases and J by 5 bases, with 18 bases between the two germline ends. Germline V gene lookup returns CDR1 SGHTA and CDR2 FQGTGA. DNA of the CDR3: TGTGCCAGCAGCTCCAGGGGGAGGCAGGGGGACGAGCAGTACTTC. Its translation is CASSSRGRQGDEQYF.

This clone was seen only once. The CDR3 loop reads CASDDQFGVWDGYTF. The CDR3 DNA reads TGTGCCAGCGACGACCAATTCGGGGTTTGGGATGGCTACACCTTC. The chain combines TRBV6-1 with TRBJ1-2, with D unresolved. CDR1 and CDR2 from the germline V gene are MNHNS and SASEGT. The V gene lost 8 bases and the J gene lost 6 bases, with 22 bases spanning the gap. The CDR3 has 15 residues.